These 2 T cell receptor beta chains originate from one sample sequenced in a study of blood T cell repertoires in COVID-19. Repertoires were generated with immunoSEQ multiplex PCR, while TCRdb's copy carries only in-frame clones and drops some. The sample has roughly 24,000 clones; about nine tenths are singletons. The sample comprised peripheral blood. The receptor set was obtained from a woman between 65 and 79 years old with active COVID-19.

Only a few counts were recorded for this clone. The genes are TRBV1 and TRBJ2-7; the D call in the table, TRBD1, was not verified against the DNA. TRBV1 is a listed pseudogene. This CDR3 comprises 16 residues. CDR3 DNA sequence: TGCACCAGCAGCCCGGACAAAGCGTCCCTCAACTACGAGCAGTACTTC. Its translation: CTSSPDKASLNYEQYF.

This clone has a handful of counts. The V gene is TRBV2, the J gene TRBJ2-3; TRBD2 agrees at 15 bases. The CDR3 consists of 15 residues. J was trimmed by 6 bases and V by 8 bases; bases with no gene match: 6. Germline CDR1 SNHLY, CDR2 FYNNEI. The CDR3 is CASGGLAGGQDTQYF. CDR3 DNA: TGTGCCAGCGGCGGACTAGCGGGGGGGCAGGATACGCAGTATTTT.